Described below is a single TCR beta chain sequence and its context. This sample is drawn from a study of blood T cell repertoires in COVID-19. Study-wide context: Whether acute or convalescent, the COVID-19 samples came from the United States, Italy and Spain. T cells, B-cell-depleted T cells, or PBMCs supplied cDNA or gDNA.

Per the original data handling: Estimated nucleated cell counts came from reference gene primer amplification. Method: immunoSEQ multiplex PCR; TCRdb's copy keeps in-frame clones and lacks some. V and J calls and clone size are those listed in that table; D and trimming were worked out from the DNA. The sample lists 130,000 to 150,000 clones, roughly 80% occurring once. Trimming removed 5 bases from V and 0 bases from J, with 10 bases in between. The CDR3 sequence is 15 residues long. CDR1 is MNHEY and CDR2 is SVGAGI in the germline V gene. The chain employs TRBV6-5 and TRBJ2-2, with D hard to call. What was sequenced was peripheral blood. The clonotype was recovered from a human donor with acute or convalescent COVID-19. The donor label of this sample is uncertain. DNA for the CDR3: TGTGCCAGCAGTATGACATTCTCGAACACCGGGGAGCTGTTTTTT. Translation: CASSMTFSNTGELFF.